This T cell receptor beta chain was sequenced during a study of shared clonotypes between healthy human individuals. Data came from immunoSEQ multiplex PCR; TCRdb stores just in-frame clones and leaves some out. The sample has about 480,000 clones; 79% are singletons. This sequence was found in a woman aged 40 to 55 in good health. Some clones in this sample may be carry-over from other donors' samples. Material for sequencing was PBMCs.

The CDR3 DNA sequence: TGTGCCAGCAGCAACCTCGGATCGAGCGGACCCCCCCACAATGAGCAGTTCTTC. This codes for CASSNLGSSGPPHNEQFF. This chain uses TRBV7-9 with TRBJ2-1, with D possibly being TRBD2 (5 bases). Trimming pared 5 bases from V and 5 bases from J, leaving 25 bases between. The CDR3 has 18 residues. CDR1 SEHNR and CDR2 FQNEAQ come from the germline V gene (reference sequence).